This T cell receptor (beta chain) originates from a study of T-cell reconstitution after alpha-beta-depleted transplantation in children. Preparation of the TCRbeta library was carried out with unique molecular identifiers. TCRdb recomputed calls from the PCR reads with MiXCR, one row per CDR3 protein. Of 530,000 or so distinct CDR3 sequences in the sample, roughly 30% are singletons; the top ten hold approximately 33%. General study findings and limits: Surviving recipient T cells and thymic progenitors underlay high day-60 TCRbeta diversity in some patients. Newly made T cells mostly supplied T-cell counts and diversity one year after transplant. Several hundred expanded graft clones reportedly supplied alpha-beta T cells about two months after transplant.

CDR3 length: 15 amino acids. Germline CDR1 and CDR2: SGHDT and YYEEEE. J was trimmed by 4 bases and V by 1 base; bases with no gene match: 5. A word on this clonotype: Its antigen is not known.

The genes are TRBV5-6 and TRBJ1-5; 7 bases match TRBD1. The TCR was taken from a boy under three years old with Wiskott-Aldrich syndrome, due to receive a stem cell transplant. Sequenced material: PBMCs, taken before TCRalphabeta/CD19-depleted stem cell transplant. The CDR3 region is CASSLYRGGNQPQHF. The CDR3 DNA sequence: TGTGCCAGCAGCTTGTACAGGGGTGGTAATCAGCCCCAGCATTTT.